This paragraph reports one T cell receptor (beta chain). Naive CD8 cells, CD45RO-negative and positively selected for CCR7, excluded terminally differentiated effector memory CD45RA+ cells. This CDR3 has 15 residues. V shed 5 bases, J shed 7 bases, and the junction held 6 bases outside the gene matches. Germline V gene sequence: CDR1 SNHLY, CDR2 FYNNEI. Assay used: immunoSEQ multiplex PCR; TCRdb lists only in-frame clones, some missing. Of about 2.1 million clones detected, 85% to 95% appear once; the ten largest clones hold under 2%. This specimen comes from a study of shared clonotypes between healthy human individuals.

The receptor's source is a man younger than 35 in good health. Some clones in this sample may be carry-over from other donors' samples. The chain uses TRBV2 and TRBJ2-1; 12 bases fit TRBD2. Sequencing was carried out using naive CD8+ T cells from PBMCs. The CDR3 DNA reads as TGTGCCAGCAGTACGACTAGCGGGAGAGGTAATGAGCAGTTCTTC. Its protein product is CASSTTSGRGNEQFF.